The 3 T cell receptor beta chains reported below all come from one sample, sequenced in a study of T cells after yellow fever vaccination. Each CDR3 protein is one row after TCRdb ran MiXCR on the 5' RACE reads. Among more than 300,000 distinct CDR3 sequences listed, around 7% were seen once. The sample here was PBMCs, taken roughly 47 days after the first yellow fever vaccination. The receptors stem from a man aged 18-30 years who received the YFV17D yellow fever vaccine.

This clonotype was found a few times. The rearrangement links TRBV6-5 to TRBJ1-1; a possible D gene is TRBD1 (6 bases). Deletions cut 4 bases from V and 11 bases from J, with 20 bases between. The CDR3 contains 14 residues. CDR1 and CDR2 (germline): MNHEY, SVGAGI. In DNA, the CDR3 is TGTGCCAGCAGTTCGGTGGAGGGGGGGAACAGGGCTTTCTTT. This codes for CASSSVEGGNRAFF.

The chain recombines TRBV6-1 with TRBJ1-2; D gene uncertain. Trimming stripped 0 bases from V and 5 bases from J, with 7 bases between. The germline CDR1 and CDR2 sequences are MNHNS and SASEGT. The CDR3 covers 13 residues. CDR3 sequence (DNA): TGTGCCAGCAGTGAAGCTTGGTCTTATGGCTACACCTTC. Protein: CASSEAWSYGYTF.

Of note for this clonotype: A read error may be the cause here, since a much bigger clone is one base away. The chain carries TRBV3-1 and TRBJ2-3, with TRBD2 as a possible D gene (5 bases). V lost 3 bases and J lost 6, with 10 bases in between. The CDR3 extends over 13 amino acids. Germline-derived CDR1 and CDR2 are LGHDT and YNNKEL (reference sequence). CDR3 in amino acids: CASSQRGPDTQYF. The CDR3 coding sequence is TGTGCCAGCAGCCAGAGAGGGCCGGATACGCAGTATTTT.